One and the same sample provided the 16 T cell receptor beta chains below, sequenced in a study of blood T cells in healthy people across ages. Through a sample-barcoded 5' primer and a J-beta primer mix, a second PCR was run for roughly 6 to 12 cycles. TCRdb reprocessed the 5' RACE reads via MiXCR and lists one record per CDR3 protein. This table has approximately 1.5 million distinct CDR3 sequences, about 31% appearing once. Sequences were obtained from blood. The receptor source for this set is a woman in her thirties in good health.

This clonotype was detected only a few times. The chain carries TRBV30 and TRBJ2-5, with D unresolved. Germline V gene data show CDR1 as GTSNPN and CDR2 as SVGIG (reference sequence). The length of the CDR3 is 11 residues. Trimming took off 2 bases at V and 1 base at J, with 2 bases between the two ends. The CDR3 loop is CAWSLQETQYF. Written as DNA, the CDR3 is TGTGCCTGGAGTCTCCAAGAGACCCAGTACTTC.

This clonotype appeared once. A read error is possible here, since a much larger clone lies one base away. The chain uses TRBV20-1 and TRBJ1-2, with D maybe TRBD1 (5 bases). The CDR3 loop spans 15 amino acids. The germline CDR1 and CDR2 sequences are DFQATT and SNEGSKA (reference sequence). The chain's CDR3 is CSARENERGVYGCTF. Written as DNA, the CDR3 is TGCAGTGCTAGAGAAAATGAACGGGGCGTCTATGGCTGCACCTTC.

The J gene is TRBJ1-2, the V gene TRBV10-3, with D hard to call. Germline CDR1 reads ENHRY; CDR2 reads SYGVKD. CDR3 size: 16 residues. Between the trimmed V and J ends, which lost 3 bases and 3 bases, there was a span of 17 bases. The CDR3 sequence: CAISDAPDRKDYGYTF. The DNA of the CDR3 is TGTGCCATCAGTGACGCCCCGGACCGCAAAGACTATGGCTACACCTTC.

In its sample, this clonotype was seen once. The chain is built from TRBV5-1 and TRBJ2-3; D unresolved. Germline V gene data show CDR1 as SGHRS and CDR2 as YFSETQ. V was shortened by 7 bases and J by 2 bases, with 14 bases between the two germline ends. This CDR3 contains 14 residues. The chain's CDR3 is CASQVIGNTDTQYF. DNA for the CDR3: TGCGCCAGCCAGGTAATAGGGAACACAGATACGCAGTATTTT.

This clonotype was seen a single time. One end of the junction fails to match germline, which may point to a read error. V usage is TRBV28 and J usage is TRBJ1-2; maybe TRBD1 (5 bases). CDR3 length: 15 amino acids. The germline CDR1 and CDR2 sequences are MDHEN and SYDVKM. DNA of the CDR3: TGCGCCAGCAGTGTACGACCCGCGGACATCCATGGCTACACCTTC. Translated, it gives CASSVRPADIHGYTF.

The chain recombines TRBV4-1 with TRBJ2-1; 8 bases line up with TRBD2. Trimming took 0 bases from V and 3 from J; bases not matched to a gene: 4. CDR1 MGHRA and CDR2 YSYEKL come from the germline V gene. The CDR3 runs to 16 residues. The CDR3 region has the DNA TGCGCCAGCAGCCAAGACACGGGAGGGTTCTACAATGAGCAGTTCTTC. Amino acids: CASSQDTGGFYNEQFF.

The CDR3 sequence: CASSFGSTGGTGELFF. The DNA for the CDR3 is TGTGCCAGCAGCTTCGGGAGCACAGGAGGCACCGGGGAGCTGTTTTTT. This chain connects TRBV7-3 to TRBJ2-2; maybe TRBD2 (6 bases). V lost 3 bases, J lost 4 bases, and 15 bases lay in between. Per the germline V gene, CDR1 is SGHTA and CDR2 is FQGTGA. This CDR3 region has 16 residues.

Here the CDR3 reads CASGIQGRETQYF. DNA of the CDR3: TGTGCCAGCGGAATTCAGGGTCGAGAGACCCAGTACTTC. This chain uses TRBV28 with TRBJ2-5, with TRBD1 as a possible D gene (5 bases). Germline CDR1 and CDR2: MDHEN and SYDVKM. Trimming left V 8 bases short and J 4 bases short, with 14 bases between. CDR3 length equals 13 residues.

The chain recombines TRBV7-2 with TRBJ2-5; D gene uncertain. The end of the DNA aligns better with TRBJ2-7, so the J call may be wrong. This CDR3 has 15 residues. Germline-derived CDR1 and CDR2 are SGHTA and FQGNSA. The CDR3 nucleotides read TGTGCCAGCAGCTTAGCGCTAGGAAGGTCAGACGAGCAGTACTTC. Protein: CASSLALGRSDEQYF.

This clonotype was observed a few times. The chain carries TRBV5-5 and TRBJ1-1, with a weak D call TRBD1 (6 bases). Looked up from germline, CDR1 is SGHKS and CDR2 is YYEKEE (reference sequence). The CDR3 runs 18 residues. V gave up 0 bases and J gave up 0 bases, with 18 bases separating them. The CDR3 spells CASSLAGGLALMNTEAFF. CDR3 coding DNA: TGTGCCAGCAGCTTGGCGGGGGGGCTCGCACTTATGAACACTGAAGCTTTCTTT.

This clonotype came up a few times. At one of its ends the junction is not consistent with the germline gene, which may arise from a read error. The genes are TRBV12-3 or TRBV12-4 and TRBJ2-1; TRBD2 matches at 8 bases. The length of the CDR3 is 15 residues. The CDR3 coding sequence is TGTACCAGCAGTTTAACCAGCGGGAGCCACAATGAGCAGTTCTTC. This codes for CTSSLTSGSHNEQFF.

The sample holds a few counts of this clonotype. The V gene is TRBV12-3 or TRBV12-4, the J gene TRBJ2-7; 10 bases are shared with TRBD1. The CDR3 runs to 15 residues. V was pared by 6 bases and J by 2 bases, with 7 bases of the junction left unmatched. CDR3 coding DNA: TGTGCCAGCAGGCGGGACAGGGGAAGTACCTACGAGCAGTACTTC. Its protein product is CASRRDRGSTYEQYF.

The table lists this clonotype with many counts. The chain has TRBV20-1 and TRBJ2-3; TRBD1 matches at 10 bases. V was clipped by 3 bases and J by 4 bases; unmatched bases: 4. The CDR3 sequence is 14 residues long. From germline, CDR1 is DFQATT and CDR2 SNEGSKA (reference sequence). In DNA, the CDR3 is TGCAGTGCTAGGGACGGACAGGGGGCAGATACGCAGTATTTT. Amino acid sequence: CSARDGQGADTQYF.

This rearrangement joins TRBV6-6 to TRBJ2-7, with TRBD2 as a possible D gene (5 bases). The CDR3 is 15 residues long. V lost 0 bases to trimming and J lost 3 bases, with 12 bases between them. The germline gives CDR1 MNHNY, CDR2 SVGAGI (reference sequence). The CDR3 DNA sequence: TGTGCCAGCAGTTACTCGAGAAGCGGTCACTACGAGCAGTACTTC. Protein product: CASSYSRSGHYEQYF.

This clonotype was counted ten times or more. CDR3 loop: CASSVVAGSADTQYF. The CDR3 DNA reads as TGTGCCAGCAGCGTAGTTGCGGGGAGTGCAGATACGCAGTATTTT. This chain uses TRBV9 with TRBJ2-3; the D gene is possibly TRBD2 (6 bases). V was pared by 0 bases and J by 4 bases, with 12 bases between. CDR3 length equals 15 residues. Germline values: CDR1 SGDLS, CDR2 YYNGEE.

This clonotype was counted at least ten times. V gene TRBV6-2 or TRBV6-3 combines with J gene TRBJ2-7, with TRBD2 matching 8 bases. The CDR3 is 14 amino acids. Germline CDR1 MNHEY, CDR2 SVGEGT. V was clipped by 4 bases and J by 4 bases; unmatched bases: 6. The CDR3 DNA reads as TGTGCCAGCAGTTCCGGGACTAGACTTTACGAGCAGTACTTC. It codes for CASSSGTRLYEQYF.